A single sample is the source of the 21 T cell receptor beta chains below, sequenced in a study of breast tumors, draining lymph nodes, adjacent tissues. In TCRdb, the multiplex PCR reads were re-called with MiXCR into one record per CDR3 protein. The data contain roughly 49,000 distinct CDR3 sequences, roughly 41% of them singletons. Sequencing was done on a sample of breast tumor tissue. These TCRs come from a female donor with breast cancer. Some clones in this sample may be carry-over from other donors' samples.

This clonotype came up many times. The gene calls are TRBV28 and TRBJ2-5; 9 nucleotides line up with TRBD2. The CDR3 spans 14 residues. The trim removed 6 bases at V and 6 bases at J, leaving 8 bases unmatched. Per the germline V gene, CDR1 is MDHEN and CDR2 is SYDVKM. In DNA form, the CDR3 reads TGTGCCAGCAGCCTCCCCCTAGCGGGGAAGACCCAGTACTTC. Translating it yields CASSLPLAGKTQYF. Full variable domain (missing parts from reference TRBV28 and TRBJ2-5): DVKVTQSSRYLVKRTGEKVFLECVQDMDHENMFWYRQDPGLGLRLIYFSYDVKMKEKGDIPEGYSVSREKKERFSLILESASTNQTSMYLCASSLPLAGKTQYFGPGTRLLVL.

By sample fraction, this clonotype is medium-sized. The chain carries TRBV15 and TRBJ1-2; D is unresolved. The V and J ends lost 5 bases and 1 base respectively, with 8 bases between them. The CDR3 consists of 13 residues. Germline CDR1 LNHNV, CDR2 YYDKDF (reference sequence). Here the CDR3 DNA reads TGTGCCACCAGCCCGGACCGTAACTATGGCTACACCTTC. This encodes CATSPDRNYGYTF.

This clonotype was observed many times. The gene calls are TRBV9 and TRBJ1-3; D not resolved. The CDR3 is made up of 16 amino acids. V lost 0 bases to trimming and J lost 0 bases, with 10 bases between them. Germline CDR1 is SGDLS and CDR2 is YYNGEE. The CDR3 coding sequence is TGTGCCAGCAGCGTAGGGCATGCGAGCTCTGGAAACACCATATATTTT. Its protein product is CASSVGHASSGNTIYF.

This chain joins TRBV25-1 and TRBJ2-3; D may be TRBD1 or TRBD2 (6 bases each). The V gene lost 7 bases and the J gene lost 7 bases, with 15 bases spanning the gap. CDR1 is MGHDK, CDR2 SYGVNS, per germline. This CDR3 is built from 13 residues. The CDR3: CASTEAGQNTQYF. CDR3 sequence (DNA): TGTGCCAGCACCGAGGCGGGACAAAATACGCAGTATTTT.

This chain uses TRBV12-3 or TRBV12-4 with TRBJ1-2; TRBD1 aligns across 10 bases. The trim removed 6 bases at V and 8 bases at J, leaving 9 bases unmatched. This CDR3 contains 14 residues. CDR3 protein: CASRRQGAGIGYTF. Written as DNA, the CDR3 is TGTGCCAGCAGGCGACAGGGGGCAGGGATAGGCTACACCTTC.

This clonotype was picked up many times. A much larger clone lies one base from this, so it may be a read error. The chain recombines TRBV5-8 with TRBJ2-7; D is perhaps TRBD1 (5 bases). The CDR3 runs to 14 residues. Germline values: CDR1 SGHTS, CDR2 YDEGEE. The V end was cut by 2 bases, the J end by 3 bases, with 12 bases between. CDR3 loop: CASSLGESDYEQYF. CDR3 bases: TGTGCCAGCAGCTTAGGGGAATCCGACTACGAGCAGTACTTC.

The chain carries TRBV7-9 and TRBJ2-3; TRBD2 agrees at 11 bases. Germline-derived CDR1 and CDR2 are SEHNR and FQNEAQ (reference sequence). The CDR3 loop spans 15 amino acids. J was trimmed by 6 bases and V by 4 bases; bases with no gene match: 6. The CDR3 loop reads CASSSASGRSDTQYF. For the CDR3, the DNA is TGTGCCAGCAGCTCGGCTAGCGGGAGGTCGGATACGCAGTATTTT.

This clonotype was counted ten times or more. V is TRBV5-1 and J is TRBJ2-7; TRBD2 matches 9 bases. Germline trimming cut 4 bases from V and 4 bases from J; bases unmatched to any gene: 3. This CDR3 region has 13 residues. CDR1 and CDR2 (germline): SGHRS, YFSETQ. The CDR3: CASSQGLAYEQYF. The CDR3 nucleotides read TGCGCCAGCAGCCAGGGACTAGCTTACGAGCAGTACTTC.

This chain connects TRBV6-1 to TRBJ1-5; D gene unclear. The V gene lost 5 bases and the J gene lost 1 base, with 21 bases spanning the gap. Germline loops: CDR1 MNHNS, CDR2 SASEGT. This CDR3 spans 18 amino acids. Here the CDR3 DNA reads TGTGCCAGCAGTCAACCCCTGAGCTCCCGGCGGAGCAATCAGCCCCAGCATTTT. This encodes CASSQPLSSRRSNQPQHF.

In regard to this clonotype: A much larger clone sits a single nucleotide away, making a read error possible. This chain joins TRBV20-1 and TRBJ2-5, with D perhaps matching TRBD2 (7 bases). CDR3 length: 18 residues. Trimming removed 5 bases at V and 2 bases at J, with 27 bases between. Germline lookup yields CDR1 DFQATT and CDR2 SNEGSKA (reference sequence). CDR3 DNA: TGCAGTGCTTCCCGGAACAGGGAAAAACTAGCGCCTCAAGAGACCCAGTACTTC. As protein: CSASRNREKLAPQETQYF.

This clonotype was detected ten times or more. The gene calls are TRBV7-9 and TRBJ2-3; TRBD2 might be the D (6 bases). Germline CDR1 and CDR2: SEHNR and FQNEAQ (reference sequence). This CDR3 is built from 14 residues. V lost 3 bases to trimming and J lost 2 bases, with 9 bases between them. This CDR3 reads CASSFSGNTDTQYF. In nucleotides, the CDR3 is TGTGCCAGCAGCTTTAGCGGAAACACAGATACGCAGTATTTT.

This clonotype has a count of ten or more. Given a much more abundant clone one base away, this may be a read error. The V and J genes are TRBV5-8 and TRBJ2-2; TRBD1 is a possible D gene (5 bases). Trimming cost V 3 bases and J 3 bases, with 15 bases left between them. The V gene's germline CDR1 is SGHTS and CDR2 YDEGEE. The CDR3 length is 16 residues. DNA of the CDR3: TGTGCCAGCAGCTCCCTTGGGGCAGGCGACACCGGGGAGCTGTTTTTT. Residues: CASSSLGAGDTGELFF.

The CDR3 nucleotides are TGCAGTGCCAGGGCAGGACAGGGGCACAATGAAAAACTGTTTTTT. Its protein is CSARAGQGHNEKLFF. V is TRBV20-1 and J is TRBJ1-4; 9 bases line up with TRBD1. V gave up 6 bases and J gave up 5 bases; unmatched junction bases: 10. Germline V lookup: CDR1 DFQATT, CDR2 SNEGSKA (reference sequence). The CDR3 is 15 residues long.

This clonotype was picked up many times. This chain joins TRBV5-8 and TRBJ2-5, with D perhaps assigned TRBD1 or TRBD2 (5 bases each). V dropped 3 bases and J dropped 5 bases, with 17 bases sitting between them. Germline-derived CDR1 and CDR2 are SGHTS and YDEGEE. The CDR3 length is 15 residues. CDR3 nucleotide sequence: TGTGCCAGCAGCTCCCGTGGGGCACGGGATGAGACCCAGTACTTC. It specifies CASSSRGARDETQYF. Full variable domain (rest looked up from reference TRBV5-8 and TRBJ2-5): EAGVTQSPTHLIKTRGQQATLRCSPISGHTSVYWYQQALGLGLQFLLWYDEGEERNRGNFPPRFSGRQFPNYSSELNVNALELEDSALYLCASSSRGARDETQYFGPGTRLLVL.

A remark on this clonotype: This sequence may be a read error, since a much larger clone differs from it by one base. The chain carries TRBV19 and TRBJ2-5; D is undetermined. The CDR3 is 14 residues long. From germline, CDR1 is LNHDA and CDR2 SQIVND (reference sequence). The V end lost 5 bases, the J end lost 2 bases, and 12 bases lay between the germline ends. CDR3 in DNA: TGTGCCAGTAGTCTAACTGGCGCACAAGAGACCCAGTACTTC. Translating gives CASSLTGAQETQYF.

The V call is TRBV7-2, the J call TRBJ2-4; 10 bases match TRBD2. In germline, CDR1 is SGHTA, CDR2 FQGNSA. The CDR3 has 16 residues. With 5 bases clipped from V and 9 bases from J, the junction kept 13 bases outside the gene matches. CDR3 bases: TGTGCCAGCAGCGCCCAACCTAGCGGGAGTATCGGCATTCAGTACTTC. This codes for CASSAQPSGSIGIQYF.

This clonotype was counted at least ten times. The rearrangement joins TRBV12-3 or TRBV12-4 to TRBJ2-2, with D possibly matching TRBD2 (5 bases). V was clipped by 3 bases and J by 7 bases, with 12 bases between them. The CDR3 totals 14 residues. The chain's CDR3 is CASSFGTSNGELFF. As DNA, the CDR3 is TGTGCCAGCAGTTTCGGTACTAGTAACGGGGAGCTGTTTTTT.

This clonotype has at least ten counts. The chain joins TRBV28 to TRBJ2-5, with 7 bases fitting TRBD1. Germline lookup yields CDR1 MDHEN and CDR2 SYDVKM. V was pared by 8 bases and J by 5 bases, with 11 bases of the junction left unmatched. The CDR3 is 14 amino acids. In DNA, the CDR3 is TGTGCCAGCGGAGACAGGGTGAGGATGGAGACCCAGTACTTC. The encoded protein is CASGDRVRMETQYF.

Many counts were recorded for this clonotype. The chain combines TRBV7-2 with TRBJ2-7; 11 nucleotides agree with TRBD2. Germline V lookup: CDR1 SGHTA, CDR2 FQGNSA. There are 14 residues in the CDR3. V shed 6 bases and J 7 bases; nucleotides not matched to a gene: 8. CDR3 nucleotide sequence: TGTGCCAGCAGAAATAGCGGGAGGGTGGGGGAGCAGTACTTC. It specifies CASRNSGRVGEQYF. Full variable domain (remainder filled in from reference TRBV7-2 and TRBJ2-7): GAGVSQSPSNKVTEKGKDVELRCDPISGHTALYWYRQSLGQGLEFLIYFQGNSAPDKSGLPSDRFSAERTGGSVSTLTIQRTQQEDSAVYLCASRNSGRVGEQYFGPGTRLTVT.

At least ten counts were recorded for this clonotype. As DNA, the CDR3 is TGTGCCAGCAGCATAGACAGGGGTAAACTGTTTTTT. Protein product: CASSIDRGKLFF. This chain connects TRBV7-2 to TRBJ1-4, with 8 bases matching TRBD1. J was trimmed by 11 bases and V by 5 bases; bases with no gene match: 4. This CDR3 spans 12 amino acids. CDR1 and CDR2 from the germline V gene are SGHTA and FQGNSA.

This clonotype was counted at least ten times. The CDR3 here is CASSSTGTGYQETQYF. CDR3 DNA sequence: TGTGCCAGCAGTTCTACCGGGACAGGATACCAAGAGACCCAGTACTTC. The J gene is TRBJ2-5, the V gene TRBV7-8; TRBD1 agrees at 8 bases. The germline CDR1 and CDR2 sequences are SGHVS and FQNEAQ. V shed 6 bases and J 0 bases; nucleotides not matched to a gene: 9. CDR3 size: 16 residues.